This TCR beta chain was profiled in a study of T cell changes during pregnancy in multiple sclerosis. Germline V gene sequence: CDR1 MDHEN, CDR2 SYDVKM. Germline trimming cut 3 bases from V and 2 bases from J; bases unmatched to any gene: 4. The CDR3 extends over 15 amino acids. This table comes from immunoSEQ multiplex PCR, and its TCRdb copy is limited to in-frame clones, with some not included. Of over 40,000 clones in the sample, about nine tenths were seen once. The receptor's source is a female donor with multiple sclerosis, enrolled in a pregnancy study. The sample here was CD4+ T cells from peripheral blood mononuclear cells, taken in the second trimester of pregnancy. This chain connects TRBV28 to TRBJ2-3; TRBD2 matches at 8 bases. CDR3 sequence reads: CASSFTSGTTDTQYF. In DNA form, the CDR3 reads TGTGCCAGCAGTTTTACTAGCGGAACCACAGATACGCAGTATTTT.